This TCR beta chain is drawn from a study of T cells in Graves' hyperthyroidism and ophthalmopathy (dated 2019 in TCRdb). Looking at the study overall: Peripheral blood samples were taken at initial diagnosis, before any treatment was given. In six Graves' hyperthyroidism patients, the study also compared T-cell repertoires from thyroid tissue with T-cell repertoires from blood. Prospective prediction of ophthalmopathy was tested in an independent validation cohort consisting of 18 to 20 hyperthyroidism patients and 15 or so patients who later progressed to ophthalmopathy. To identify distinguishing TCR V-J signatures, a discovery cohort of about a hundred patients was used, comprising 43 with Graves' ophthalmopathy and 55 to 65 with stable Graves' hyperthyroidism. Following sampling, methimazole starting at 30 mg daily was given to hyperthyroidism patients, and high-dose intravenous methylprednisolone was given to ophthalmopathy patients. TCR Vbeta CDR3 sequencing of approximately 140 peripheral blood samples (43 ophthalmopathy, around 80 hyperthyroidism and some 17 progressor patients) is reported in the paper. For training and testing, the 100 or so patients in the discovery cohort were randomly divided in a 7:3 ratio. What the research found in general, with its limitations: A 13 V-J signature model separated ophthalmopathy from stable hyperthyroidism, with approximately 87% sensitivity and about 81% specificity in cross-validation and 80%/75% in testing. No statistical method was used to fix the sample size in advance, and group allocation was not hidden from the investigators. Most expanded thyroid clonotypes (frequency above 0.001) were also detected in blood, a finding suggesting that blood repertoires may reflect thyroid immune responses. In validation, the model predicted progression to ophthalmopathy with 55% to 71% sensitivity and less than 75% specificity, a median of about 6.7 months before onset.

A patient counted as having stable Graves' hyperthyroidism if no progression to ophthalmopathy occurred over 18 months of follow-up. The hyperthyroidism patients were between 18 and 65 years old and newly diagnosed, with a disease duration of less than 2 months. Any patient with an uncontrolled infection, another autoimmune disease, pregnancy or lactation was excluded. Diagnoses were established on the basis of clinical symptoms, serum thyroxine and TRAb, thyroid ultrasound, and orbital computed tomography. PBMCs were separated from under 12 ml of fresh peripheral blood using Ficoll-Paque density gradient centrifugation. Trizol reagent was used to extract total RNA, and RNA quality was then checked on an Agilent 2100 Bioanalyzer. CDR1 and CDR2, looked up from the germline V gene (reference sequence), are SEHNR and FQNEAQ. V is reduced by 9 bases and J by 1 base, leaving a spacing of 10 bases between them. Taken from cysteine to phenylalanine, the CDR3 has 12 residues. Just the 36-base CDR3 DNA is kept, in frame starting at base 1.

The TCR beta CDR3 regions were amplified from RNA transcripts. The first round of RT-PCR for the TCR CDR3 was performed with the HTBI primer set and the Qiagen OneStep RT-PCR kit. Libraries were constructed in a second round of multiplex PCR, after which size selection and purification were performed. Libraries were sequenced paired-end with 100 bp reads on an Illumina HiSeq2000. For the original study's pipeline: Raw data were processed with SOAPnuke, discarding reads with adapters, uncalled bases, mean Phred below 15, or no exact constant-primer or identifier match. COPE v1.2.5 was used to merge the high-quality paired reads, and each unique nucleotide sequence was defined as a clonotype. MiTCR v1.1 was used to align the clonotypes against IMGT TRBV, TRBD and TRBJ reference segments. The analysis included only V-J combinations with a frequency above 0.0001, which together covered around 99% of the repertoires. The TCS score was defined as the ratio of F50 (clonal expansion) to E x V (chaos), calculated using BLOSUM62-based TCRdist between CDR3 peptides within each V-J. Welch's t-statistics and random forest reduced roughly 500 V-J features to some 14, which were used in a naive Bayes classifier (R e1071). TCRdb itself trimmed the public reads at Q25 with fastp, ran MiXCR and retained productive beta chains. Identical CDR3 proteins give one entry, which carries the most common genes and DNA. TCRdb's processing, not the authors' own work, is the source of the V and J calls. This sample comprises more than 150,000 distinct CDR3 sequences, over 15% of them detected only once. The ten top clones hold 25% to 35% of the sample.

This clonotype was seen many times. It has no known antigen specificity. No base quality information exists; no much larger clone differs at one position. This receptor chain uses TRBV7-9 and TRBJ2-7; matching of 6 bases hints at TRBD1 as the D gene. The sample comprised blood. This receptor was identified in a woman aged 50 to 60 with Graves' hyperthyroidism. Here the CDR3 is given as CASSRGSYEQYF. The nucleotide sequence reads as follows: TGTGCCAGTTCGAGGGGGTCCTACGAGCAGTACTTC.